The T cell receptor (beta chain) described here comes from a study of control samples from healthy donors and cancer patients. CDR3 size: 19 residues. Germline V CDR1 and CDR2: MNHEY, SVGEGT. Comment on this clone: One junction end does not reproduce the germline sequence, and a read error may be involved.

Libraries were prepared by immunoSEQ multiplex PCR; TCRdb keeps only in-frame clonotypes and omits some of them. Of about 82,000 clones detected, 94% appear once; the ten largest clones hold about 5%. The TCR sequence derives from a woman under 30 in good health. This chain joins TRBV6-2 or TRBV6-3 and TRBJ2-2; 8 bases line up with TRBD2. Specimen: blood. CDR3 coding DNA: TGTGCCAGCAGTCACTCCTTAATACTAGCGGCGATTAACACCGGGGAGCTGTTTTTT. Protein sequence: CASSHSLILAAINTGELFF.